Listed below are T cell receptor beta chains from one sample, sequenced in a study of T cell responses to AZD1222 COVID-19 vaccine. The method was immunoSEQ multiplex PCR; TCRdb's version includes in-frame clones alone and lacks a portion of them. The sample lists 90,000 to 150,000 clones; 88% were seen once. This material consisted of peripheral blood, taken on day 0 of AZD1222 vaccination. All receptors derive from an adult in good health. Both conserved end residues are part of each CDR3. A D gene is named only where the DNA matches it firmly. The size entry is marked missing in some rows and otherwise reads once, few, many or a size class.

V gene: TRBV10-2
J gene: TRBJ1-5
D gene: -
clone size: once
CDR3 DNA: TGCGCCAGCAGTGAGGGAGGGCAGCCCCAGCATTTT
CDR3 protein: CASSEGGQPQHF

V gene: TRBV6-5
J gene: TRBJ1-5
D gene: -
clone size: -
CDR3 DNA: TGTGCCAGCAGTTACGATAGCAATCAGCCCCAGCATTTT
CDR3 protein: CASSYDSNQPQHF

V gene: TRBV5-4
J gene: TRBJ2-5
D gene: -
clone size: -
CDR3 DNA: TGTGCCAGCAGCTCCAGGACCGAGAAAGAGACCCAGTACTTC
CDR3 protein: CASSSRTEKETQYF

V gene: TRBV19
J gene: TRBJ1-6
D gene: -
clone size: -
CDR3 DNA: TGTGCCAGTAGTATCTATGGGGGTAATTCACCCCTCCACTTT
CDR3 protein: CASSIYGGNSPLHF

V gene: TRBV27
J gene: TRBJ2-3
D gene: -
clone size: -
CDR3 DNA: TGTGCCAGCACCCTACAGGGTGGGGGCGGGGATACGCAGTATTTT
CDR3 protein: CASTLQGGGGDTQYF

V gene: TRBV5-6
J gene: TRBJ1-4
D gene: -
clone size: -
CDR3 DNA: TGTGCCAGCAGCCGACCCGGGACAAATAATGAAAAACTGTTTTTT
CDR3 protein: CASSRPGTNNEKLFF

V gene: TRBV7-2
J gene: TRBJ2-2
D gene: -
clone size: -
CDR3 DNA: TGTGCCAGCAGCTGGGATCCCACCGGGGAGCTGTTTTTT
CDR3 protein: CASSWDPTGELFF

V gene: TRBV7-9
J gene: TRBJ2-2
D gene: -
clone size: -
CDR3 DNA: TGTGCCAGCGGAAGGACCGGGGAGCTGTTTTTT
CDR3 protein: CASGRTGELFF

V gene: TRBV13
J gene: TRBJ1-2
D gene: -
clone size: once
CDR3 DNA: TGTGCCAGCAGCTTATCGGGGGTGCCCACCTTC
CDR3 protein: CASSLSGVPTF

V gene: TRBV2
J gene: TRBJ1-1
D gene: -
clone size: -
CDR3 DNA: TGTGCCAGCACTAGGTGGGCGGGTACTGAAGCTTTCTTT
CDR3 protein: CASTRWAGTEAFF

V gene: TRBV7-8
J gene: TRBJ1-2
D gene: -
clone size: -
CDR3 DNA: TGTGCCAGCAGCTTAGAAAAAGGGCGGGCGCCCCTCCTATATGGCTACACCTTC
CDR3 protein: CASSLEKGRAPLLYGYTF

V gene: TRBV6-2/TRBV6-3
J gene: TRBJ1-6
D gene: -
clone size: few
CDR3 DNA: TGTGCCAGCAGTCCCCTCCGGGGGACTACTCACAATTCACCCCTCCACTTT
CDR3 protein: CASSPLRGTTHNSPLHF

V gene: TRBV29-1
J gene: TRBJ1-2
D gene: -
clone size: -
CDR3 DNA: TGCAGCGTTGAAGAGATATTGGAGAGCCCGTATGGCTACACCTTC
CDR3 protein: CSVEEILESPYGYTF

V gene: TRBV7-6
J gene: TRBJ2-7
D gene: TRBD2
clone size: -
CDR3 DNA: TGTGCCAGCAGCCCTCGTAGCCAGGGAGGGACCTACGAGCAGTACTTC
CDR3 protein: CASSPRSQGGTYEQYF

V gene: TRBV10-1
J gene: TRBJ2-1
D gene: TRBD1
clone size: -
CDR3 DNA: TGCGCCAGCCGCTGTCCGGGACAGAGTTACAATGAGCAGTTCTTC
CDR3 protein: CASRCPGQSYNEQFF

V gene: TRBV2
J gene: TRBJ2-5
D gene: -
clone size: once
CDR3 DNA: TGTGCCAGCAGTGAAGGGGCTAGTCGAGAGACCCAGTACTTC
CDR3 protein: CASSEGASRETQYF

V gene: TRBV9
J gene: TRBJ2-2
D gene: -
clone size: -
CDR3 DNA: TGTGCCAGCAGCGTGTCCAGGGGGAGGCCCGGGGAGCTGTTTTTT
CDR3 protein: CASSVSRGRPGELFF

V gene: TRBV19
J gene: TRBJ1-1
D gene: TRBD1
clone size: -
CDR3 DNA: TGTGCCAGTAGTATCAGGGGGGCGAACACTGAAGCTTTCTTT
CDR3 protein: CASSIRGANTEAFF

V gene: TRBV18
J gene: TRBJ1-4
D gene: -
clone size: -
CDR3 DNA: TGTGCCAGCTCGTACCGGGACATGAGGAGTGGAACTGAAAAACTGTTTTTT
CDR3 protein: CASSYRDMRSGTEKLFF

V gene: TRBV7-2
J gene: TRBJ2-7
D gene: TRBD2
clone size: once
CDR3 DNA: TGTGCCAGCAGCCGGACTAGCGGGGACTCCTACGAGCAGTACTTC
CDR3 protein: CASSRTSGDSYEQYF

V gene: TRBV29-1
J gene: TRBJ2-3
D gene: -
clone size: -
CDR3 DNA: TGCAGCGTTGAAGTTACTCTCGGTGCAGATACGCAGTATTTT
CDR3 protein: CSVEVTLGADTQYF

V gene: TRBV7-9
J gene: TRBJ2-4
D gene: TRBD2
clone size: -
CDR3 DNA: TGTGCCAGCAGCCTCATAACGGCGGGGGGCCGCATTCAGTACTTC
CDR3 protein: CASSLITAGGRIQYF

V gene: TRBV29-1
J gene: TRBJ2-5
D gene: TRBD1
clone size: -
CDR3 DNA: TGCAGCGCCTCCTTAGGGACAGGGGACCAAGAGACCCAGTACTTC
CDR3 protein: CSASLGTGDQETQYF

V gene: TRBV4-3
J gene: TRBJ2-7
D gene: -
clone size: once
CDR3 DNA: TGCGCCCGCAGCCGGGCCCAGGGTTACGAGCAGTACTTC
CDR3 protein: CARSRAQGYEQYF

V gene: TRBV7-9
J gene: TRBJ2-7
D gene: TRBD1
clone size: -
CDR3 DNA: TGTGCCAGCAGCTGGGGACAGGGGGCAGATTACGAGCAGTACTTC
CDR3 protein: CASSWGQGADYEQYF

V gene: TRBV7-2
J gene: TRBJ1-2
D gene: TRBD1
clone size: -
CDR3 DNA: TGTGCCAGCAGCCCGGGACAGGTGAAAGGCTATGGCTACACCTTC
CDR3 protein: CASSPGQVKGYGYTF

V gene: TRBV23-1
J gene: TRBJ2-2
D gene: -
clone size: -
CDR3 DNA: TGCGCCAGCAGTCAAGTTATGACAGGTGCTCGCGGTGGCACCGGGGAGCTGTTTTTT
CDR3 protein: CASSQVMTGARGGTGELFF

V gene: TRBV7-9
J gene: TRBJ1-3
D gene: -
clone size: -
CDR3 DNA: TGTGCCAGCAGCTTAGGCGGGGGAAACACCATATATTTT
CDR3 protein: CASSLGGGNTIYF

V gene: TRBV15
J gene: TRBJ1-1
D gene: -
clone size: -
CDR3 DNA: TGTGCCACCAGGTCCCTGGGGACTGAAGCTTTCTTT
CDR3 protein: CATRSLGTEAFF

V gene: TRBV6-1
J gene: TRBJ2-7
D gene: -
clone size: -
CDR3 DNA: TGTGCCAGCAGTGAAGGGGGGTCTACCTACGAGCAGTACTTC
CDR3 protein: CASSEGGSTYEQYF

V gene: TRBV9
J gene: TRBJ1-1
D gene: -
clone size: -
CDR3 DNA: TGTGCCAGCAGCCTACTCGGGGGTCAAGCTTTCTTT
CDR3 protein: CASSLLGGQAFF

V gene: TRBV24-1
J gene: TRBJ2-1
D gene: -
clone size: -
CDR3 DNA: TGTGCCACCAGTGGGATTACGGACAATGAGCAGTTCTTC
CDR3 protein: CATSGITDNEQFF